These T cell receptor beta chains were read from a single sample in a study of cytomegalovirus exposure and HLA in healthy donors. TCRdb's table, derived via immunoSEQ multiplex PCR, lists solely in-frame clones and lacks some. The sample records hundreds of thousands of clones, approximately 88% being singletons. What was sequenced was PBMCs. These receptors all come from a boy aged 2 to 10 in good health and CMV-seronegative. CDR3s leave out the opening cysteine and the closing phenylalanine or tryptophan. D genes are given only for firm matches.

12 | - | TRBV9 | ASSVGSSYNEQF
14 | TRBD1 | TRBV7-9 | ASSAAEGATTDTQY
12 | - | TRBV7-9 | SSSLAGAGDGYT
12 | - | TRBV4-1 | ASSRIRENTEAF
13 | - | TRBV5-8 | ASSLESVSYNEQF
11 | - | TRBV30 | AWGMQASYEQY
13 | TRBD1 | TRBV9 | AKGGTGGANYGYT
12 | TRBD2 | TRBV19 | ASSGLAGGYEQF
10 | - | TRBV10-3 | AIMGGGYGYT
13 | TRBD1 | TRBV7-9 | ASRRQGAGTGELF
12 | - | TRBV6-5 | ASSPRVSNQPQH
16 | TRBD1 | TRBV27 | ASSLFLGVKGAAYEQY
14 | TRBD2 | TRBV5-5 | ASSLEGSGKQETQY
13 | - | TRBV29-1 | SVDEGREADYGYT